The 10 T cell receptor beta chains below all came from one sample that was sequenced in a study of blood T cell repertoires in COVID-19. The method was immunoSEQ multiplex PCR; TCRdb's version includes in-frame clones alone and lacks a portion of them. The sample holds just over 250,000 clones, around 84% seen once. Sequencing input: PBMCs or T cells enriched from blood (not recorded which). These receptors came from a man aged 30-40 years with acute COVID-19.

V is TRBV3-1 (or the pseudogene TRBV3-2) and J is TRBJ1-5; D remains ambiguous. V shed 0 bases and J shed 2 bases, with 11 bases lying between them. This CDR3 has 16 amino acids. Germline CDR1 is LGHDT and CDR2 is YNNKEL (reference sequence). The CDR3 is CASSQDAGVGNQPQHF. The CDR3 DNA reads as TGTGCCAGCAGCCAAGACGCGGGAGTTGGCAATCAGCCCCAGCATTTT.

The chain carries TRBV28 and TRBJ1-5; 8 bases fit TRBD1. The CDR3 is 15 residues long. V lost 6 bases, J lost 0 bases, and 4 bases stayed unmatched. Germline V gene sequence: CDR1 MDHEN, CDR2 SYDVKM. The CDR3 DNA follows: TGTGCCAGCAGCCCGGGACAGGCTAGCAATCAGCCCCAGCATTTT. Its protein product is CASSPGQASNQPQHF.

The chain uses TRBV11-2 and TRBJ1-2, with D unclear. The germline gives CDR1 SGHAT, CDR2 FQNNGV. The CDR3 runs to 15 residues. With 4 bases removed from V and 2 bases from J, the gap between germline ends came to 14 bases. Written as DNA, the CDR3 is TGTGCCAGCAGCTCAGCCATGAGCGGGAACTATGGCTACACCTTC. The encoded protein is CASSSAMSGNYGYTF.

The rearrangement links TRBV7-8 to TRBJ2-3, with D possibly being TRBD1 (5 bases). V was trimmed by 4 bases and J by 0 bases, leaving 14 bases between them. This CDR3 spans 16 amino acids. Germline V gene sequence: CDR1 SGHVS, CDR2 FQNEAQ. The CDR3 DNA reads as TGTGCCAGCAGCTCTCGACAGAGAACTAGCACAGATACGCAGTATTTT. Protein: CASSSRQRTSTDTQYF.

This clone was seen once. The chain combines TRBV7-6 with TRBJ2-2, with TRBD2 identical over 10 bases. Germline V CDR1 and CDR2: SGHVS, FNYEAQ. The trim removed 2 bases at V and 5 bases at J, leaving 5 bases unmatched. The CDR3 has 16 amino acids. Written as DNA, the CDR3 is TGTGCCAGCAGCTTACTAGCGGGAGAAGGTACCGGGGAGCTGTTTTTT. Residues: CASSLLAGEGTGELFF.

The chain recombines TRBV18 with TRBJ2-5; tentative D call: TRBD1 (5 bases). Germline values: CDR1 KGHSH, CDR2 LQKENI. The CDR3 is made up of 14 amino acids. V lost 0 bases and J 6 bases, leaving 11 bases between the germline ends. CDR3 sequence: CASSPPAGLQTQYF. Here the CDR3 DNA reads TGTGCCAGCTCACCACCGGCAGGGTTGCAGACCCAGTACTTC.

CDR3 bases: TGTGCCAGCTCTCATTCAGGGGACACTGAAGCTTTCTTT. This codes for CASSHSGDTEAFF. The rearrangement links TRBV18 to TRBJ1-1; a weak D match, TRBD1 (6 bases). CDR3 length equals 13 residues. Germline lookup yields CDR1 KGHSH and CDR2 LQKENI. Trimming removed 6 bases from V and 3 bases from J, with 11 bases in between.

The rearrangement joins TRBV3-1 (or the pseudogene TRBV3-2) to TRBJ2-5; D might be TRBD2 (6 bases). The V end lost 4 bases, the J end lost 0 bases, and 15 bases lay between the germline ends. Per the germline V gene, CDR1 is LGHDT and CDR2 is YNNKEL (reference sequence). This CDR3 spans 16 amino acids. Here the CDR3 DNA reads TGTGCCAGCAGCCCTACGGGGGTGGTGTACCAAGAGACCCAGTACTTC. Translated, it gives CASSPTGVVYQETQYF.

This clone was counted a single time. This chain joins TRBV7-9 and TRBJ2-5; 9 bases line up with TRBD1. Germline values: CDR1 SEHNR, CDR2 FQNEAQ (reference sequence). The CDR3 is 16 amino acids. The trim removed 5 bases at V and 4 bases at J, leaving 11 bases unmatched. This CDR3 is CASSQQTGGVAETQYF. As DNA, the CDR3 is TGTGCCAGCAGCCAGCAGACAGGGGGAGTGGCAGAGACCCAGTACTTC.

The gene calls are TRBV7-3 and TRBJ1-4; the D is unclear. The ends were cut back, 0 bases at V and 4 bases at J, with 12 bases in the middle. CDR3 size: 16 residues. Germline V lookup: CDR1 SGHTA, CDR2 FQGTGA. CDR3 DNA sequence: TGTGCCAGCAGCTTAACCGCGCGAGGGAGTAATGAAAAACTGTTTTTT. It yields the protein CASSLTARGSNEKLFF. Looking up the rest from reference TRBV7-3 and TRBJ1-4 gives the full variable domain: GAGVSQTPSNKVTEKGKYVELRCDPISGHTALYWYRQSLGQGPEFLIYFQGTGAADDSGLPNDRFFAVRPEGSVSTLKIQRTERGDSAVYLCASSLTARGSNEKLFFGSGTQLSVL.